A selection of T cell receptor beta chains follows, all from one sample in a study of shared clonotypes between healthy human individuals. Clones were sequenced by immunoSEQ multiplex PCR, and TCRdb holds only the in-frame ones, with some missing. Seen here are a few million clones, about nine tenths observed once, and the top ten hold 0.37%. Sequencing was carried out using naive CD4+ T cells from PBMCs. The receptors come from a young man in good health. Some clones in this sample may be carry-over from other donors' samples. Each CDR3 is given with its conserved first and last residue. A D gene is named only where the DNA matches it firmly. Expanded clones are given a class, and other clones once, few, many or no size at all.

TRBJ2-7 TRBV2 NA NA 13 TGTGCCAGCAGTCCCAATTCCCGATACGAGCAGTACTTC CASSPNSRYEQYF
TRBJ2-7 TRBV18 NA NA 18 TGTGCCAGCTCACAGAGGGGGGGGACCGAGGCCAGAACCTACGAGCAGTACTTC CASSQRGGTEARTYEQYF
TRBJ2-2 TRBV7-2 NA NA 14 TGTGCCAGCAGCTTCAGCGTATGGGCGGGGGAGCTGTTTTTT CASSFSVWAGELFF
TRBJ1-5 TRBV28 NA NA 15 TGTGCCAGCAGGATTAGGGGTTGGAGCAATCAGCCCCAGCATTTT CASRIRGWSNQPQHF
TRBJ2-2 TRBV6-1 NA NA 15 TGTGCCAGCAGTTTTCAGACAGGTGACACCGGGGAGCTGTTTTTT CASSFQTGDTGELFF
TRBJ2-7 TRBV5-3 NA NA 12 TGTGCCAGAAGCTGTCAGGCTCACGAGCAGTACTTC CARSCQAHEQYF
TRBJ2-2 TRBV5-1 NA NA 15 TGCGCCAGCAGCCTAGAGGGAAGGGCCACCGGGGAGCTGTTTTTT CASSLEGRATGELFF
TRBJ2-7 TRBV7-9 NA NA 12 TGTGCCAGCAGCCCGAGACCCTACGAGCAGTACTTC CASSPRPYEQYF
TRBJ1-1 TRBV18 NA NA 15 TGTGCCAGCTCACGCGATCAGGGGATTTACACTGAAGCTTTCTTT CASSRDQGIYTEAFF
TRBJ1-3 TRBV6-6 NA NA 13 TGTGCCAGCAGACCGGGGACTGGAAACACCATATATTTT CASRPGTGNTIYF
TRBJ1-4 TRBV2 once TRBD1 15 TGTGCCAGCAGTACAGGACAGGGCCCCCATGAAAAACTGTTTTTT CASSTGQGPHEKLFF
TRBJ2-1 TRBV6-4 once TRBD2 12 TGTGCCAGCATACTAGCGGGAGGGCTGCAGTTCTTC CASILAGGLQFF
TRBJ2-3 TRBV29-1 NA NA 12 TGCAGCGTTGTGGTGGTGCGGGATACGCAGTATTTT CSVVVVRDTQYF
TRBJ2-1 TRBV18 NA NA 14 TGTGCCAGCTCACCGGTCCCCGGGTCTCCTTTTCAGTTCTTC CASSPVPGSPFQFF
TRBJ2-1 TRBV28 once NA 14 TGTGCCAGCAGTCGGGGGTCCTCTTACAATGAGCAGTTCTTC CASSRGSSYNEQFF
TRBJ1-1 TRBV19 few NA 13 TGTGCCAGTAGTATCATCAGGGACACTGAAGCTTTCTTT CASSIIRDTEAFF
TRBJ2-1 TRBV5-1 NA NA 16 TGCGCCAGCAGCTTGTCCCTGCGGGAAACCTACAATGAGCAGTTCTTC CASSLSLRETYNEQFF
TRBJ2-7 TRBV6-6 NA TRBD1 15 TGTGCCAGCAGTTACGAAAGGACAGGGGACGCCGAGCAGTACTTC CASSYERTGDAEQYF
TRBJ1-1 TRBV7-3 few NA 16 TGTGCCAGCAGCGCCTTACCAAGAGGTTTGGGGACTGAAGCTTTCTTT CASSALPRGLGTEAFF
TRBJ1-5 TRBV11-2 NA NA 15 TGTGCCAGCAGCTTGGAGGTAGGTATGGCTCAGCCCCAGCATTTT CASSLEVGMAQPQHF
TRBJ1-3 TRBV4-1 few TRBD1 17 TGCGCCAGCAGCCAACTTAGGACAGGACGCTCTGGAAACACCATATATTTT CASSQLRTGRSGNTIYF
TRBJ1-1 TRBV28 NA NA 13 TGTGCCAGCAGTTTACCTCCGCGGACTGAAGCTTTCTTT CASSLPPRTEAFF
TRBJ2-1 TRBV9 NA NA 13 TGTGCCAGCAGCGCCCCGCCGAAGGTTGAGCAGTTCTTC CASSAPPKVEQFF
TRBJ2-4 TRBV28 NA NA 15 TGTGCCAGCAGTTTCGGTGGGTCAGTCAAAAACATTCAGTACTTC CASSFGGSVKNIQYF
TRBJ2-1 TRBV30 NA NA 14 TGTGCCTGCCTTGATAGCGGCTCCTACAATGAGCAGTTCTTC CACLDSGSYNEQFF
TRBJ2-2 TRBV4-1 NA NA 14 TGCGCCAGCGGAAAAACCGGGGTCACCGGGGAGCTGTTTTTT CASGKTGVTGELFF
TRBJ1-3 TRBV19 NA NA 15 TGTGCCAGTAGGATGAGGCCAACCTCTGGAAACACCATATATTTT CASRMRPTSGNTIYF
TRBJ1-2 TRBV2 NA TRBD1 14 TGTGCCAGCAGTGTAGACAGGGAGGACTATGGCTACACCTTC CASSVDREDYGYTF
TRBJ2-5 TRBV5-1 NA NA 16 TGCGCCAGCAGCTTCTCCGACTCCATTACCGGGGAGACCCAGTACTTC CASSFSDSITGETQYF
TRBJ1-4 TRBV5-8 NA NA 13 TGTGCCAGCAGCTTCACAGGGTCCGGAAAACTGTTTTTT CASSFTGSGKLFF
TRBJ2-1 TRBV25-1 NA NA 15 TGTGCCAGCAGTGCCCAGACACCGTCCTACAATGAGCAGTTCTTC CASSAQTPSYNEQFF
TRBJ1-1 TRBV27 NA NA 15 TGTGCCAGCGGATACGACGGGGGCATGAACACTGAAGCTTTCTTT CASGYDGGMNTEAFF
TRBJ1-2 TRBV4-2 NA TRBD1 14 TGTGCCAGCAGCCAAGCAGGGGGCGGCTATGGCTACACCTTC CASSQAGGGYGYTF
TRBJ2-3 TRBV27 NA TRBD2 14 TGTGCCAGCAGCCTAGCGGGAGACACAGATACGCAGTATTTT CASSLAGDTDTQYF
TRBJ1-2 TRBV28 NA NA 15 TGTGCCAGCAGAAAAGGACTGCGCCCCGATTATGGCTACACCTTC CASRKGLRPDYGYTF
TRBJ1-2 TRBV18 NA TRBD1 16 TGTGCCAGCTCACCCGAGAGTCAGGGGGCTGGGTATGGCTACACCTTC CASSPESQGAGYGYTF
TRBJ1-5 TRBV7-6 NA NA 15 TGTGCCAGCAGCTTAGCGGGCGAGGCAGGTCAGCCCCAGCATTTT CASSLAGEAGQPQHF
TRBJ2-1 TRBV10-3 NA TRBD2 14 TGTGCCATCACTGGGACTAAGTTTTACAATGAGCAGTTCTTC CAITGTKFYNEQFF
TRBJ2-3 TRBV18 NA NA 14 TGTGCCAGCTCACAACGGGGCGTTACAGATACGCAGTATTTT CASSQRGVTDTQYF
TRBJ1-5 TRBV12-1 NA NA 13 TGTGCCAGCAGCGGGAGTGTTGTTCAGCCCCAGCATTTT CASSGSVVQPQHF
TRBJ1-1 TRBV10-3 NA NA 11 TGTGCCATCAGTGAGGACAGAGAAGCTTTCTTT CAISEDREAFF
TRBJ1-2 TRBV5-8 NA NA 14 TGTGCCAGCAGCTTTCGGGGTCCCAACTATGGCTACACCTTC CASSFRGPNYGYTF
TRBJ2-6 TRBV2 NA NA 14 TGTGCCAGCAGTGAACTCGGGGTGGCCAACGTCCTGACTTTC CASSELGVANVLTF
TRBJ2-2 TRBV29-1 NA NA 13 TGCAGCGTTGAAGATCGACGGGCCGGGGAGCTGTTTTTT CSVEDRRAGELFF
TRBJ1-3 TRBV5-1 NA TRBD1 16 TGCGCCAGCAGCAGGAGGGGACAGGGTCCTGGAAACACCATATATTTT CASSRRGQGPGNTIYF
TRBJ2-1 TRBV4-3 NA TRBD2 15 TGCGCCAGCAGCCGGGCGGGAGGCACCTACAATGAGCAGTTCTTC CASSRAGGTYNEQFF
TRBJ1-2 TRBV28 NA NA 14 TGTGCCGCAGGGTTGGGACTAGCTAACTATGGCTACACCTTC CAAGLGLANYGYTF